This TCR beta chain was documented in a study of T cells in Graves' hyperthyroidism and ophthalmopathy (dated by TCRdb to about 2019). With regard to the full study: Peripheral blood was sampled at the time of initial diagnosis, prior to any treatment. Thyroid tissue and blood T-cell repertoires from six Graves' hyperthyroidism patients were also compared in the study. The paper reports TCR Vbeta CDR3 sequencing of some 140 peripheral blood samples: around 45 ophthalmopathy, over 70 hyperthyroidism and around 17 progressor patients. Following sampling, methimazole starting at 30 mg daily was given to hyperthyroidism patients, and high-dose intravenous methylprednisolone was given to ophthalmopathy patients. The approximately 100 discovery patients were divided at random into training and test sets in a 7:3 ratio. To identify TCR V-J signatures that set the groups apart, the researchers used a discovery cohort of about a hundred patients, made up of under 45 with Graves' ophthalmopathy and 55 to 65 with stable Graves' hyperthyroidism. Prospective prediction of ophthalmopathy was tested in an independent validation cohort consisting of 18 hyperthyroidism patients and some 16 patients who later progressed to ophthalmopathy.

The TCR beta CDR3 regions were amplified from the RNA transcripts. A first-round RT-PCR of the TCR CDR3 used the HTBI primer set with the Qiagen OneStep RT-PCR kit. Libraries were constructed in a second round of multiplex PCR, after which size selection and purification were performed. Sequencing of the libraries was done on an Illumina HiSeq2000 using paired-end 100 bp reads. Under the source paper's analysis protocol: SOAPnuke was used to process the raw data, removing reads that contained adapters or uncalled bases, had a mean Phred below 15, or lacked an exact match to the constant primer or identifier. COPE v1.2.5 was used to merge the high-quality paired reads, and each unique nucleotide sequence was defined as a clonotype. MiTCR v1.1 was used to align the clonotypes against IMGT TRBV, TRBD and TRBJ reference segments. Only V-J combinations with frequency above 0.0001, covering 99% to 99.2% of repertoires, were analysed. A TCS score was defined as the ratio between F50 (clonal expansion) and ExV (chaos), using BLOSUM62-based TCRdist between CDR3 peptides within each V-J. Welch's t-statistics and random forest reduced some 510 V-J features to around 14, which were used in a naive Bayes classifier (R e1071). Clones were called with MiXCR by TCRdb after fastp trimmed the public reads at Q25, and only in-frame beta chains were retained. A single entry per CDR3 protein holds the most common genes and DNA from its merged rows. The V and J calls, along with clone size, are taken from TCRdb and not from the paper's own processing. This sample lists under 700,000 distinct CDR3 sequences; about a sixth were detected once. Of the sample, 18% is held by the ten largest clones.

CDR3 length: 16 amino acids, cysteine to phenylalanine. Only the CDR3 region is kept as DNA, spanning 48 bases read in frame from base 1. The germline V gene encodes CDR1 SGHDT and CDR2 YYEEEE. V was cut back by 1 base and J by 4 bases, leaving a gap of 17 bases between them. Graves' hyperthyroidism was defined as stable when no progression to ophthalmopathy occurred over 18 months of follow-up. Hyperthyroidism patients were newly diagnosed, with disease duration under 2 months, and aged 18 to 65 years. Exclusion was applied to patients with uncontrolled infections, other autoimmune diseases, pregnancy or lactation. Diagnoses relied on clinical symptoms, serum thyroxine and TRAb, thyroid ultrasound and orbital computed tomography. Ficoll-Paque density gradient centrifugation was used to isolate PBMCs from approximately 10 ml of fresh peripheral blood. Trizol reagent was used to extract total RNA, and RNA quality was then checked on an Agilent 2100 Bioanalyzer.

This clonotype occurred a few times. There is no known antigen for this receptor. No base quality values were provided; no much bigger clone lies one nucleotide off. The full study reports these points: A model built on a 13 V-J signature distinguished ophthalmopathy from stable hyperthyroidism, reaching roughly 88% sensitivity and 81% to 83% specificity in cross-validation and 80%/75% in testing. Most expanded thyroid clonotypes (frequency above 0.001) were also detected in blood, suggesting blood repertoires may reflect thyroid immune responses. In validation, progression to ophthalmopathy was predicted by the model with almost 71% sensitivity and 72.22% specificity, a median of about 6 months before onset. Sample size was not statistically predetermined, and blinding of investigators to group allocation was not performed.

The sequence is built from TRBV5-6 and TRBJ1-1; the D gene remains uncertain. This TCR was recovered from a woman aged 18 to 35 with Graves' hyperthyroidism. The specimen was blood. CDR3 region: CASSLTEGGSGTEAFF. The DNA reads as follows: TGTGCCAGCAGCTTGACAGAGGGTGGTTCAGGCACTGAAGCTTTCTTT.